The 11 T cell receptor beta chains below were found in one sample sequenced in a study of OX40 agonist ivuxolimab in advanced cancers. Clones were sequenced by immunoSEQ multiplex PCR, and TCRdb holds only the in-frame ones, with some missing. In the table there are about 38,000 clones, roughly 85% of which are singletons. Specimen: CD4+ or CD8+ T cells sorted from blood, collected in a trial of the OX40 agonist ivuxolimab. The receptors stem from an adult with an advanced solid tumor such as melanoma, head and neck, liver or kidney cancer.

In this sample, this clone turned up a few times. CDR3 in DNA: TGCGCCAGCAGGGAAGCGGCTAGCACAGATACGCAGTATTTT. Amino acids: CASREAASTDTQYF. The chain couples TRBV5-1 to TRBJ2-3; a possible D gene is TRBD2 (5 bases). Germline V gene lookup returns CDR1 SGHRS and CDR2 YFSETQ. Trimming removed 5 bases from V and 0 bases from J, with 10 bases in between. The CDR3 has 14 amino acids. Supplemented by reference TRBV5-1 and TRBJ2-3, the full variable domain reads KAGVTQTPRYLIKTRGQQVTLSCSPISGHRSVSWYQQTPGQGLQFLFEYFSETQRNKGNFPGRFSGRQFSNSRSEMNVSTLELGDSALYLCASREAASTDTQYFGPGTRLTVL.

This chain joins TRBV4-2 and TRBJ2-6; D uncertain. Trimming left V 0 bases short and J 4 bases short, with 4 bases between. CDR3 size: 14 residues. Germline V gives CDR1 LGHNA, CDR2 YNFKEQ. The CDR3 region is CASSQERGANVLTF. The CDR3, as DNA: TGTGCCAGCAGCCAAGAGAGAGGGGCCAACGTCCTGACTTTC.

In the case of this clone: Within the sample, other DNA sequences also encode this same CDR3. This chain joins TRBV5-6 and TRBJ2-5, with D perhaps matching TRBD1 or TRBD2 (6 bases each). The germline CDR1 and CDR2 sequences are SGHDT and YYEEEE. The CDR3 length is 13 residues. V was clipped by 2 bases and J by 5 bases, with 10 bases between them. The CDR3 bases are TGTGCCAGCAGCTTAGGGGGAGGCGAGACCCAGTACTTC. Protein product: CASSLGGGETQYF.

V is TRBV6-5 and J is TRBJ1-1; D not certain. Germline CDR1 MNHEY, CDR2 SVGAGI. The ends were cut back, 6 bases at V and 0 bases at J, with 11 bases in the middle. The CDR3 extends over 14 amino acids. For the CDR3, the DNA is TGTGCCAGCAGCCGTACGCCCATGAACACTGAAGCTTTCTTT. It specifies CASSRTPMNTEAFF.

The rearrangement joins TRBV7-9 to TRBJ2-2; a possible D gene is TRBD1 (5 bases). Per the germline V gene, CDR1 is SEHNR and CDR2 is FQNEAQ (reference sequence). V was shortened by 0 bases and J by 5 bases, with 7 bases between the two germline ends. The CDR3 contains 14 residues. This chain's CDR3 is CASSLAPGTGELFF. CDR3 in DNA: TGTGCCAGCAGCTTAGCGCCAGGGACCGGGGAGCTGTTTTTT.

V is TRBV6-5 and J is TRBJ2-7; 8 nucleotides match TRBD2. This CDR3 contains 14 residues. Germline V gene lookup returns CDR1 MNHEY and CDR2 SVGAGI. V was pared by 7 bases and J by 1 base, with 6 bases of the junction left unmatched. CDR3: CASTFSGSSYEQYF. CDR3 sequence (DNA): TGTGCCAGCACCTTCAGCGGGAGTTCCTACGAGCAGTACTTC.

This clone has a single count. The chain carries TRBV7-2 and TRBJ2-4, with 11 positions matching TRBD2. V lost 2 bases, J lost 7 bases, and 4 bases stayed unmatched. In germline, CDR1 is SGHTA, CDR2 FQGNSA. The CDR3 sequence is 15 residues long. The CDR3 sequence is CASSLWTSGSNIQYF. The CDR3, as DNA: TGTGCCAGCAGCTTATGGACTAGCGGGTCCAACATTCAGTACTTC.

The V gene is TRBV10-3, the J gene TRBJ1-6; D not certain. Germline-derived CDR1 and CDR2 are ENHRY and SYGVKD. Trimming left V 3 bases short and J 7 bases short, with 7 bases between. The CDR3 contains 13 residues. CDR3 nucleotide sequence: TGTGCCATCAGTGAACGATTAAATTCACCCCTCCACTTT. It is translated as CAISERLNSPLHF.

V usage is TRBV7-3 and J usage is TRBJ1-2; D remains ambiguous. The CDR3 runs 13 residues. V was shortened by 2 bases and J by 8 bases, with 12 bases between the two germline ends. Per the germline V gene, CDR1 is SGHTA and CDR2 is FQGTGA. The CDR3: CASSLEAMRGYTF. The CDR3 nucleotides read TGTGCCAGCAGCTTAGAAGCTATGAGGGGCTACACCTTC.

CDR3 sequence reads: CASSVVDRAAGNTIYF. The CDR3 region has the DNA TGTGCCAGCAGCGTAGTCGACAGGGCGGCTGGAAACACCATATATTTT. V and J are TRBV9 and TRBJ1-3, with 7 bases identical to TRBD1. The CDR3 is 16 amino acids. Germline CDR1 and CDR2: SGDLS and YYNGEE. V gave up 0 bases and J gave up 2 bases; unmatched junction bases: 5.

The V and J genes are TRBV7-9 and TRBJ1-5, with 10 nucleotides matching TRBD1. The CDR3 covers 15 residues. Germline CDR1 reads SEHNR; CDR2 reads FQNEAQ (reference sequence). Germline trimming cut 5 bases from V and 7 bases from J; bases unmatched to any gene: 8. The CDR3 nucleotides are TGTGCCAGCAGCCCAGGACAGGGGGGAGGACAGCCCCAGCATTTT. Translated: CASSPGQGGGQPQHF. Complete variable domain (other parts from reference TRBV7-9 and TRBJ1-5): DTGVSQNPRHKITKRGQNVTFRCDPISEHNRLYWYRQTLGQGPEFLTYFQNEAQLEKSRLLSDRFSAERPKGSFSTLEIQRTEQGDSAMYLCASSPGQGGGQPQHFGDGTRLSIL.